Shown below are 19 T cell receptor beta chains from a single sample sequenced in a study of cytomegalovirus exposure and HLA in healthy donors. Use of 60 Vbeta and 13 Jbeta primers characterized the PCR. The assay was immunoSEQ multiplex PCR, and TCRdb's table has in-frame clones only and misses some. The repertoire holds around 160,000 clones, with 60% to 80% as singletons. Specimen: PBMCs. These receptors all stem from a male donor in good health and CMV-seronegative.

V and J are TRBV5-1 and TRBJ1-5; weak D call: TRBD1 (5 bases). Per germline, CDR1 SGHRS and CDR2 YFSETQ. V was pared by 0 bases and J by 7 bases, with 11 bases between. CDR3 length: 14 amino acids. The CDR3 loop reads CASSLVREEQPQHF. The CDR3, as DNA: TGCGCCAGCAGCTTGGTCAGGGAAGAGCAGCCCCAGCATTTT.

The genes are TRBV27 and TRBJ2-7, with D perhaps TRBD1 (6 bases). The CDR3 covers 13 residues. Trimming left V 6 bases short and J 2 bases short, with 11 bases between. Per germline, CDR1 MNHEY and CDR2 SMNVEV (reference sequence). CDR3 sequence (DNA): TGTGCCAGCAGGGGACATCTAACCTACGAGCAGTACTTC. Translated: CASRGHLTYEQYF.

The gene calls are TRBV30 and TRBJ1-3; the match to TRBD1 covers 7 bases. This CDR3 is built from 14 residues. CDR1 GTSNPN and CDR2 SVGIG come from the germline V gene (reference sequence). V shed 2 bases, J shed 8 bases, and the junction held 9 bases outside the gene matches. The CDR3 reads CAWSQRQGSDTIYF. CDR3 in DNA: TGTGCCTGGAGTCAGCGACAGGGTAGTGACACCATATATTTT. The whole variable domain, remainder taken from reference TRBV30 and TRBJ1-3, is SQTIHQWPATLVQPVGSPLSLECTVEGTSNPNLYWYRQAAGRGLQLLFYSVGIGQISSEVPQNLSASRPQDRQFILSSKKLLLSDSGFYLCAWSQRQGSDTIYFGEGSWLTVV.

This clone was recorded a few times. The chain's CDR3 is CASSFERTSGNTIYF. The CDR3 nucleotides read TGTGCCAGCAGCTTCGAGCGGACCTCTGGAAACACCATATATTTT. This rearrangement joins TRBV7-2 to TRBJ1-3; no clear D. The CDR3 consists of 15 residues. Germline assignment: CDR1 SGHTA and CDR2 FQGNSA. V lost 3 bases and J lost 0, with 9 bases in between.

This sequence joins TRBV30 and TRBJ1-5, with D unclear. The V gene lost 0 bases and the J gene lost 0 bases, with 15 bases spanning the gap. This CDR3 has 17 residues. Germline CDR1 and CDR2: GTSNPN and SVGIG (reference sequence). CDR3 nucleotide sequence: TGTGCCTGGAGTGTACGATATTTGGGCTATAGCAATCAGCCCCAGCATTTT. It codes for CAWSVRYLGYSNQPQHF.

The chain combines TRBV7-3 with TRBJ2-7; TRBD2 might be the D (6 bases). Trimming stripped 2 bases from V and 4 bases from J, with 15 bases between. The germline V gene has CDR1 SGHTA and CDR2 FQGTGA. The CDR3 spans 15 residues. CDR3 amino acids: CASSLGSGGPYEQYF. The DNA for the CDR3 is TGTGCCAGCAGCTTAGGAAGCGGAGGGCCATACGAGCAGTACTTC.

The chain employs TRBV11-3 and TRBJ2-3; D might be TRBD1 (5 bases). Between the trimmed V and J ends, which lost 2 bases and 0 bases, there was a span of 12 bases. Per germline, CDR1 SGHNT and CDR2 YENEEA. There are 16 residues in the CDR3. The CDR3 spells CASSLSSDISTDTQYF. Here the CDR3 DNA reads TGTGCCAGCAGCTTAAGCTCGGACATTAGCACAGATACGCAGTATTTT.

This clone was picked up a small number of times. The chain couples TRBV6-5 to TRBJ1-1; TRBD1 aligns across 7 bases. Germline CDR1 MNHEY, CDR2 SVGAGI. V shed 5 bases, J shed 1 base, and the junction held 7 bases outside the gene matches. The length of the CDR3 is 15 residues. The CDR3 spells CASSRKGGRNTEAFF. Written as DNA, the CDR3 is TGTGCCAGCAGTAGAAAAGGGGGCAGGAACACTGAAGCTTTCTTT.

The chain uses TRBV5-1 and TRBJ1-1; the D gene is possibly TRBD1 (6 bases). Germline V gene lookup returns CDR1 SGHRS and CDR2 YFSETQ. This CDR3 is 15 amino acids long. Trimming shortened V by 1 base and J by 6 bases, and 16 bases separated the two germline ends. CDR3 region: CASSLLTGTGAEAFF. The CDR3 DNA reads as TGCGCCAGCAGCTTGTTAACAGGGACGGGCGCTGAAGCTTTCTTT.

This clone appeared a few times. The chain couples TRBV5-4 to TRBJ1-2; unclear D gene. From germline, CDR1 is SGHNT and CDR2 YYREEE (reference sequence). This CDR3 has 13 residues. Trimming left V 0 bases short and J 8 bases short, with 11 bases between. CDR3 in amino acids: CASSLVGEHGYTF. As DNA, the CDR3 is TGTGCCAGCAGCTTGGTGGGAGAACACGGCTACACCTTC.

This clone was seen more than once but under ten times. The chain carries TRBV6-6 and TRBJ1-1; 8 bases line up with TRBD1. Unmatched junction bases numbered 8, after V lost 7 bases and J lost 7 bases. Germline V gene data show CDR1 as MNHNY and CDR2 as SVGAGI (reference sequence). This CDR3 comprises 13 residues. The CDR3 is CASTGQAVHEAFF. CDR3 DNA: TGTGCCAGCACGGGACAGGCTGTACATGAAGCTTTCTTT.

The rearrangement links TRBV6-6 to TRBJ2-7; 8 nucleotides line up with TRBD2. V shed 1 base, J shed 6 bases, and the junction held 5 bases outside the gene matches. The CDR3 runs 14 residues. Germline V gene lookup returns CDR1 MNHNY and CDR2 SVGAGI (reference sequence). The CDR3 spells CASSYLGRGGEQYF. CDR3 nucleotide sequence: TGTGCCAGCAGTTACTTGGGCCGGGGGGGCGAGCAGTACTTC.

This rearrangement joins TRBV6-5 to TRBJ2-5; 10 bases map to TRBD1. Germline trimming cut 5 bases from V and 11 bases from J; bases unmatched to any gene: 8. CDR1 is MNHEY and CDR2 is SVGAGI in the germline V gene. The CDR3 has 13 residues. The CDR3 sequence: CASSIGQGDRQYF. CDR3 DNA sequence: TGTGCCAGCAGTATTGGACAGGGGGATCGGCAGTACTTC.

This chain connects TRBV9 to TRBJ1-1; weak D call: TRBD1 (6 bases). CDR3 length: 16 amino acids. V shed 4 bases and J shed 4 bases, with 20 bases lying between them. From germline, CDR1 is SGDLS and CDR2 YYNGEE. The CDR3 is CASSPGGGAESTEAFF. The CDR3 DNA follows: TGTGCCAGCAGCCCGGGTGGGGGCGCCGAGAGCACTGAAGCTTTCTTT.

The chain uses TRBV2 and TRBJ2-3; D is perhaps TRBD2 (6 bases). The germline gives CDR1 SNHLY, CDR2 FYNNEI. The CDR3 loop spans 14 amino acids. V shed 6 bases and J shed 0 bases, with 10 bases lying between them. As DNA, the CDR3 is TGTGCCAGCAGGGGGGACTCTAGCACAGATACGCAGTATTTT. This sequence encodes CASRGDSSTDTQYF.

The chain couples TRBV6-1 to TRBJ1-3; 7 positions match TRBD1. Trimming cost V 0 bases and J 8 bases; bases outside gene matches: 4. Germline V CDR1 and CDR2: MNHNS, SASEGT. The CDR3 spans 14 residues. As DNA, the CDR3 is TGTGCCAGCAGTGAAGCGACAGGGCGAGACACCATATATTTT. Translation: CASSEATGRDTIYF.

The chain has TRBV6-6 and TRBJ1-5; 9 bases line up with TRBD1. Looked up from germline, CDR1 is MNHNY and CDR2 is SVGAGI (reference sequence). The ends lost 6 bases at V and 4 bases at J; junction bases unmatched: 7. The CDR3 consists of 15 residues. The CDR3 sequence is CASSPQGQGNQPQHF. CDR3 bases: TGTGCCAGCAGCCCTCAGGGACAGGGTAATCAGCCCCAGCATTTT.

This chain joins TRBV11-2 and TRBJ2-3; D is ambiguous. The germline V gene encodes CDR1 SGHAT and CDR2 FQNNGV. Trimming took 4 bases from V and 3 from J, leaving 11 bases between them. CDR3 length equals 14 residues. This CDR3 is CASSSWYGTDTQYF. DNA of the CDR3: TGTGCCAGCAGCTCCTGGTACGGGACAGATACGCAGTATTTT.

The chain couples TRBV27 to TRBJ2-7; tentative D call: TRBD1 (5 bases). The ends were cut back, 0 bases at V and 2 bases at J, with 11 bases in the middle. Germline lookup yields CDR1 MNHEY and CDR2 SMNVEV (reference sequence). There are 15 residues in the CDR3. CDR3 DNA sequence: TGTGCCAGCAGTTTATCACGGACAAGCACCTACGAGCAGTACTTC. Translating it yields CASSLSRTSTYEQYF.